This is a list of T cell receptor beta chains from one sample in a study of vaccination and CD4 T cells after COVID-19. TCRdb re-analysed the PCR reads in MiXCR, keeping a single row per CDR3 protein. The data contain 9,500 to 15,000 distinct CDR3 sequences, approximately 64% of them singletons. These TCRs' antigens remain unknown. Sequenced input: CD4+ T cells from blood, cultured in vitro. These receptors originate from a human donor who had recovered from COVID-19. Each CDR3 is given with its conserved first and last residue. A D gene is named only where the DNA matches it firmly. Some rows mark clone size as missing; the rest say once, few, many or name a class of expanded clone.

D gene	V gene	J gene	clone size	CDR3 protein	CDR3 DNA
TRBD1	TRBV27	TRBJ2-3	.	CASSPGQGRGDTQYF	TGTGCCAGCAGTCCCGGACAGGGGCGGGGAGATACGCAGTATTTT
.	TRBV2	TRBJ1-6	.	CASSEASVGNSPLHF	TGTGCCAGCAGTGAAGCGAGCGTGGGGAATTCACCCCTCCACTTT
.	TRBV4-1	TRBJ1-5	.	CASSRENRRNQPQHF	TGCGCCAGCAGCCGGGAGAACAGAAGGAATCAGCCCCAGCATTTT
.	TRBV20-1	TRBJ1-5	.	CSAREASPGQPQHF	TGCAGTGCTAGAGAAGCCTCGCCAGGACAGCCCCAGCATTTT
TRBD1	TRBV20-1	TRBJ1-4	.	CSARAGGGEKLFF	TGCAGTGCTAGAGCAGGGGGAGGTGAAAAACTGTTTTTT
TRBD1	TRBV19	TRBJ1-1	.	CATEGQGNTEAFF	TGTGCCACCGAGGGACAGGGAAACACTGAAGCTTTCTTT
TRBD1	TRBV10-3	TRBJ1-2	few	CAISEGQESSNGYTF	TGTGCCATCAGTGAAGGACAGGAATCAAGTAATGGCTACACCTTC
.	TRBV11-3	TRBJ1-1	.	CASSLDGRGGSTEAFF	TGTGCCAGCAGCTTAGATGGAAGGGGCGGAAGTACTGAAGCTTTCTTT
.	TRBV7-9	TRBJ2-3	few	CASSLAGVRDTQYF	TGTGCCAGCAGCTTAGCGGGAGTTCGAGATACGCAGTATTTT
TRBD1	TRBV6-2/TRBV6-3	TRBJ1-4	.	CASSYSAGTGEEKLFF	TGTGCCAGCAGTTATTCGGCTGGGACAGGGGAGGAAAAACTGTTTTTT
TRBD2	TRBV20-1	TRBJ2-5	.	CSAEAGTSGRRGETQYF	TGCAGTGCCGAAGCGGGGACTAGCGGGAGGAGGGGGGAGACCCAGTACTTC
.	TRBV20-1	TRBJ1-4	.	CSARSDSLEKLFF	TGCAGTGCTAGATCCGACAGTTTGGAAAAACTGTTTTTT
TRBD2	TRBV28	TRBJ2-3	.	CASSVRLAGITDTQYF	TGTGCCAGCAGTGTCAGACTAGCGGGAATCACAGATACGCAGTATTTT
.	TRBV28	TRBJ1-1	.	CASIVGTGRTEAFF	TGTGCCAGCATCGTCGGAACAGGGAGGACTGAAGCTTTCTTT
TRBD1	TRBV24-1	TRBJ2-1	once	CATSDPTGQGDNEQFF	TGTGCCACCAGTGACCCCACGGGACAGGGAGACAATGAGCAGTTCTTC
.	TRBV20-1	TRBJ2-2	.	CSAREDYVGELFF	TGCAGTGCTAGGGAGGACTACGTGGGGGAGCTGTTTTTT
.	TRBV21-1	TRBJ1-5	.	CASRRTGSNQPQHF	TGTGCCAGCAGGAGGACAGGGAGCAATCAGCCCCAGCATTTT
.	TRBV24-1	TRBJ1-5	few	CATIQDPRGQPQHF	TGTGCCACCATTCAGGACCCCCGGGGTCAGCCCCAGCATTTT
.	TRBV20-1	TRBJ1-1	.	CSARPPHGAGEAFF	TGCAGTGCTAGACCACCCCACGGGGCTGGGGAAGCTTTCTTT
.	TRBV28	TRBJ1-1	.	CASSLPGNTEAFF	TGTGCCAGCAGTTTACCAGGGAACACTGAAGCTTTCTTT
TRBD2	TRBV20-1	TRBJ2-6	.	CSASLGLAGAGANVLTF	TGCAGTGCTAGTCTCGGACTAGCGGGAGCCGGGGCCAACGTCCTGACTTTC
.	TRBV7-9	TRBJ1-3	.	CASRRDSSGNTIYF	TGTGCCAGCAGAAGGGATAGCTCTGGAAACACCATATATTTT
.	TRBV29-1	TRBJ2-3	.	CSVARHGETRSTDTQYF	TGCAGCGTTGCCCGTCACGGGGAGACCCGGAGCACAGATACGCAGTATTTT
TRBD1	TRBV12-3/TRBV12-4	TRBJ1-1	.	CASSSDRGEAFF	TGTGCCAGCAGTTCCGACAGGGGGGAAGCTTTCTTT
.	TRBV2	TRBJ1-5	.	CASSVGMSGTPQHF	TGTGCCAGCAGTGTGGGTATGTCGGGAACGCCCCAGCATTTT
.	TRBV20-1	TRBJ2-6	.	CSARDLAGSGANVLTF	TGCAGTGCTAGAGATCTAGCAGGCTCTGGGGCCAACGTCCTGACTTTC
.	TRBV2	TRBJ1-2	.	CASSEGVGNYGYTF	TGTGCCAGCAGTGAAGGGGTTGGCAACTATGGCTACACCTTC
.	TRBV6-4	TRBJ1-5	.	CASSEGIYQPQHF	TGTGCCAGCAGTGAAGGGATCTATCAGCCCCAGCATTTT
.	TRBV7-6	TRBJ1-6	few	CASSEQAAGASNSPLHF	TGTGCCAGCAGCGAGCAAGCAGCCGGGGCTTCAAATTCACCCCTCCACTTT
TRBD1	TRBV20-1	TRBJ1-1	.	CSAYRQGARTEAFF	TGCAGTGCTTACAGACAGGGGGCGAGGACTGAAGCTTTCTTT
.	TRBV12-3/TRBV12-4	TRBJ1-5	.	CASSLGPAGNQPQHF	TGTGCCAGCAGCCTGGGACCCGCCGGCAATCAGCCCCAGCATTTT
TRBD1	TRBV27	TRBJ1-2	.	CASRTTGGEGGYTF	TGTGCCAGCAGAACCACAGGGGGCGAAGGTGGCTACACCTTC
TRBD2	TRBV29-1	TRBJ2-3	few	CSTRTSGSDTQYF	TGCAGCACTCGGACTAGCGGGAGTGATACGCAGTATTTT